The sequence of this TCR beta chain was determined in a study of blood T cells in healthy people across ages. This CDR3 has 15 amino acids. The ends were cut back, 0 bases at V and 0 bases at J, with 6 bases in the middle. From germline, CDR1 is LGHNA and CDR2 YSLEER. Primers used in a second PCR of roughly 6 to 12 cycles were a sample-barcoded 5' primer and a J-beta primer mix. A template-switch adaptor containing 12 random nucleotides labeled each cDNA molecule. TCRdb passed the 5' RACE reads through MiXCR, listing each CDR3 protein once. The sample contains some 800,000 distinct CDR3 sequences, around a quarter of which appear only once. This sample also appeared in a second study, on T cells of mothers and their children.

This TCR derives from a boy younger than 18 in good health. This chain connects TRBV4-3 to TRBJ2-1; D call uncertain. Material: blood. The CDR3 DNA is TGCGCCAGCAGCCAAGATCCGGGCTCCTACAATGAGCAGTTCTTC. It is translated as CASSQDPGSYNEQFF.